These 9 T cell receptor beta chains originate from one sample sequenced in a study of identical twins. One entry per CDR3 protein, called by TCRdb with MiXCR from the 5' RACE reads. The repertoire consists of 400,000 to 500,000 distinct CDR3 sequences, with around 18% occurring once and the leading ten covering 10% to 15%. The sequencing input was naive T cells sorted from blood. The receptors stem from a man aged 45 to 65 in good health.

The chain uses TRBV7-9 and TRBJ2-2; 10 positions agree with TRBD1. The germline V gene has CDR1 SEHNR and CDR2 FQNEAQ (reference sequence). The CDR3 length is 14 residues. V gave up 6 bases and J gave up 6 bases; unmatched junction bases: 4. The CDR3 DNA reads as TGTGCCAGCAGTTTGACAGGGGGCTCCGGGGAGCTGTTTTTT. This gives the protein CASSLTGGSGELFF.

J is TRBJ1-5 and V is TRBV6-1; D remains ambiguous. CDR1 is MNHNS, CDR2 SASEGT, per germline. Trimming left V 7 bases short and J 3 bases short, with 10 bases between. The CDR3 covers 13 residues. The CDR3 region has the DNA TGTGCCAGCAAACTCGGAGTCAATCAGCCCCAGCATTTT. Its protein product is CASKLGVNQPQHF.

This clonotype was observed a few times. The chain couples TRBV28 to TRBJ2-7; TRBD2 matches 14 bases. The germline CDR1 and CDR2 sequences are MDHEN and SYDVKM. The CDR3 sequence is 17 residues long. Trimming cost V 2 bases and J 3 bases; bases outside gene matches: 6. CDR3 loop: CASSLQIGTSGSYEQYF. The CDR3 DNA is TGTGCCAGCAGTTTACAAATCGGGACTAGCGGGAGCTACGAGCAGTACTTC.

This clonotype was counted a single time. This chain joins TRBV6-2 or TRBV6-3 and TRBJ2-7, with 8 bases matching TRBD2. This CDR3 contains 14 residues. With V trimmed by 4 bases and J by 3 bases, 5 bases remained unmatched. Germline CDR1 MNHEY, CDR2 SVGEGT. The CDR3 spells CASSFRGGDYEQYF. CDR3 DNA: TGTGCCAGCAGTTTTCGGGGGGGGGACTACGAGCAGTACTTC.

The gene calls are TRBV4-3 and TRBJ1-3; D possibly corresponds to TRBD1 (5 bases). There are 16 residues in the CDR3. Germline CDR1 and CDR2: LGHNA and YSLEER. With 1 base removed from V and 3 bases from J, the gap between germline ends came to 13 bases. CDR3 residues: CASSQVIGTVGNTIYF. DNA for the CDR3: TGCGCCAGCAGCCAAGTGATAGGGACGGTTGGAAACACCATATATTTT.

The chain links TRBV5-1 to TRBJ1-1; the D gene is possibly TRBD1 (6 bases). Germline lookup yields CDR1 SGHRS and CDR2 YFSETQ. The CDR3 loop spans 18 amino acids. Trimming pared 2 bases from V and 5 bases from J, leaving 25 bases between. CDR3 DNA: TGCGCCAGCAGCTTACCCCTGGTTGGACAGACCTCCCGTACTGAAGCTTTCTTT. Its translation is CASSLPLVGQTSRTEAFF.

This chain joins TRBV12-3 or TRBV12-4 and TRBJ2-3; D is possibly TRBD1 (5 bases). The CDR3 runs 17 residues. V was clipped by 5 bases and J by 0 bases, with 18 bases between them. CDR3 in amino acids: CASSPTFGHFSTDTQYF. The DNA for the CDR3 is TGTGCCAGCAGTCCGACCTTTGGACACTTCAGCACAGATACGCAGTATTTT.

The table lists this clonotype with a few counts. This chain links TRBV7-9 with TRBJ2-7; 9 nucleotides line up with TRBD1. Germline V gene sequence: CDR1 SEHNR, CDR2 FQNEAQ (reference sequence). Losses at the gene ends were 6 bases for V and 5 bases for J; bases not matched to a gene: 8. The CDR3 is 14 amino acids. CDR3 nucleotides: TGTGCCAGCAGGGAACAGGGGGCGCGTAACGAGCAGTACTTC. Translation gives CASREQGARNEQYF.

The chain combines TRBV5-1 with TRBJ2-1; TRBD2 agrees at 8 bases. From germline, CDR1 is SGHRS and CDR2 YFSETQ. Trimming took 6 bases from V and 6 from J; bases not matched to a gene: 14. The CDR3 runs to 16 residues. The CDR3 DNA sequence: TGCGCCAGCACCCAGATTGTCGGGAGGGCCCTCAATGAGCAGTTCTTC. This encodes CASTQIVGRALNEQFF.